The 3 T cell receptor beta chains below were found in one sample sequenced in a study of beta chain features in type 1 diabetes. Findings of the study overall: Type 1 diabetes patients showed a moderate but significant shortening of TCRB CDR3s in all four CD4+ subsets.

No cognate antigen is known for these TCRs. Sequencing targeted expressed TCRB transcripts, as all isolated RNA had been reverse transcribed. Measured with immunoSEQ multiplex PCR; TCRdb has only the in-frame clones, and not every one. The table includes 300,000 or so clones, approximately 9.7% detected once. Input material: central memory CD4+ T cells from blood. The origin of the receptors is a man aged 30 to 39 with type 1 diabetes.

The chain carries TRBV5-1 and TRBJ1-2; a weak D match, TRBD1 (6 bases). CDR1 and CDR2 from the germline V gene are SGHRS and YFSETQ. The V and J ends lost 5 bases and 5 bases respectively, with 16 bases between them. The CDR3 runs to 14 residues. The DNA of the CDR3 is TGCGCCAGCAGGGCCGGGACAACCTCATATGGCTACACCTTC. Translating it yields CASRAGTTSYGYTF.

This clone came up a few times. DNA for the CDR3: TGTGCCAGCAGCTTGGGACTGGGGCAGGTCTCCGAGCAGTACTTC. As protein: CASSLGLGQVSEQYF. The chain is built from TRBV5-6 and TRBJ2-7; D possibly corresponds to TRBD1 (5 bases). The germline gives CDR1 SGHDT, CDR2 YYEEEE. CDR3 length: 15 residues. V lost 0 bases and J 6 bases, leaving 16 bases between the germline ends.

This clone has a handful of counts. This rearrangement joins TRBV25-1 to TRBJ2-3; TRBD1 might be the D (5 bases). CDR3 length: 15 amino acids. V lost 3 bases, J lost 0 bases, and 10 bases lay in between. The germline gives CDR1 MGHDK, CDR2 SYGVNS. The CDR3 sequence: CASSDIQASTDTQYF. CDR3 sequence (DNA): TGTGCCAGCAGTGACATACAGGCTAGCACAGATACGCAGTATTTT.